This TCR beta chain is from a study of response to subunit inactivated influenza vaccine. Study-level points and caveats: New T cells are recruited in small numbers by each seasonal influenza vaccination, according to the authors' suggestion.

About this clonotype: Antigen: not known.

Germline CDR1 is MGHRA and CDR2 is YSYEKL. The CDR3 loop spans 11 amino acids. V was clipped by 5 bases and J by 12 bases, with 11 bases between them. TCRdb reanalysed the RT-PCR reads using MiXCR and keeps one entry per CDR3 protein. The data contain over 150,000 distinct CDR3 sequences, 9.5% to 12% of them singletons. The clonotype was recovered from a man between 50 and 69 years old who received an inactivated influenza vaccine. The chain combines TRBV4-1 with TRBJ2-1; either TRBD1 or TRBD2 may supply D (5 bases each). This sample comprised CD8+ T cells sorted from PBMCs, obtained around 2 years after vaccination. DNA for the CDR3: TGCGCCAGCAGCGAGGGGTTCGGGCAGTTCTTC. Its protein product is CASSEGFGQFF.